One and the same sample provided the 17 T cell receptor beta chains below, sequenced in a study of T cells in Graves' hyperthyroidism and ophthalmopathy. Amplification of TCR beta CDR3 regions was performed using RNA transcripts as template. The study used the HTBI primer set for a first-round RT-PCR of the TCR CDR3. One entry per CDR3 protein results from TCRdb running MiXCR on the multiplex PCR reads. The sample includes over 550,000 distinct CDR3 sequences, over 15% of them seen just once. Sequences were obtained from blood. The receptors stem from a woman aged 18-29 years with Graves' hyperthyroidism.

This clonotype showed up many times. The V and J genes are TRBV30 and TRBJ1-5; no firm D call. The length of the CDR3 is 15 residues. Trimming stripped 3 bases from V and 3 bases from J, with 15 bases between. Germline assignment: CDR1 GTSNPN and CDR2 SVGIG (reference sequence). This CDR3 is CAWSLGRYPNQPQHF. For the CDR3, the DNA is TGTGCCTGGAGCCTCGGACGTTACCCCAATCAGCCCCAGCATTTT.

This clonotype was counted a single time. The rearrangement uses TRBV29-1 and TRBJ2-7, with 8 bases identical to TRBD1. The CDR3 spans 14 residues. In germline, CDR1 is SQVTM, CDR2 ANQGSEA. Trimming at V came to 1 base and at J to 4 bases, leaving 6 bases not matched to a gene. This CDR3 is CSVEGGQEYYEQYF. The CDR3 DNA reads TGCAGCGTTGAAGGGGGACAGGAGTATTACGAGCAGTACTTC.

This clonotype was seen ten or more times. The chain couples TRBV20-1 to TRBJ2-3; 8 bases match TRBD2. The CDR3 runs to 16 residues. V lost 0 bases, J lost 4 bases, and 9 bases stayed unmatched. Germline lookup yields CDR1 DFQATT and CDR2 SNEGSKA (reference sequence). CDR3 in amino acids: CSARDGRRGDSDTQYF. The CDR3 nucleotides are TGCAGTGCTAGAGATGGTAGGCGGGGGGACTCAGATACGCAGTATTTT.

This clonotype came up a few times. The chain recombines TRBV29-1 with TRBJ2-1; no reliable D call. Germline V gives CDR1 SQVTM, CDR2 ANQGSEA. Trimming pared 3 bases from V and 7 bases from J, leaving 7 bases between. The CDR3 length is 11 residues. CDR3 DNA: TGCAGCGTTGACAGGTCAAATGAGCAGTTCTTC. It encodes CSVDRSNEQFF.

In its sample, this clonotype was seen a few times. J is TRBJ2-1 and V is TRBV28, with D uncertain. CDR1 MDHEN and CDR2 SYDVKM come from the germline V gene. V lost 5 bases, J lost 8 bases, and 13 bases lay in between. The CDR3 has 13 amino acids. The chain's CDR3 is CASSGPQYYEQFF. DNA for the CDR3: TGTGCCAGCAGTGGACCTCAGTACTATGAGCAGTTCTTC.

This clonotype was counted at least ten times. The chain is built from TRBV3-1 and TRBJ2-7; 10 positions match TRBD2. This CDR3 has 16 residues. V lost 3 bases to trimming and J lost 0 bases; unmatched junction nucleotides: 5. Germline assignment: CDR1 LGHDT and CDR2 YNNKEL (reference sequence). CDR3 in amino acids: CASSQGGLAVSYEQYF. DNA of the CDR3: TGTGCCAGCAGCCAGGGTGGACTAGCGGTCTCCTACGAGCAGTACTTC.

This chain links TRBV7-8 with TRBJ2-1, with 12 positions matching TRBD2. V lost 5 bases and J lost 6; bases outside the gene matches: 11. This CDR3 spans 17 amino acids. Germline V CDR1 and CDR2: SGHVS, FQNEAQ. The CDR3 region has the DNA TGTGCCAGCAGCCTACTAGTGGCTAGCGGGGGGGCCAATGAGCAGTTCTTC. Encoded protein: CASSLLVASGGANEQFF.

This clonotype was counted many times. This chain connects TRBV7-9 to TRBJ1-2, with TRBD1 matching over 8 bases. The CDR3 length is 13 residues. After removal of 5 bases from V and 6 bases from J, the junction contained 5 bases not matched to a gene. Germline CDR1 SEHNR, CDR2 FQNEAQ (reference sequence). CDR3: CASSLDRGHGYTF. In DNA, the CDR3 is TGTGCCAGCAGCCTTGACAGGGGACATGGCTACACCTTC.

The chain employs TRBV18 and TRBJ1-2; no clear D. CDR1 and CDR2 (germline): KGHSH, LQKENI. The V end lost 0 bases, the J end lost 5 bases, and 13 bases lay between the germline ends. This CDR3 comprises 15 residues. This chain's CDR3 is CASSPPWAEIYGYTF. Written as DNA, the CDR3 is TGTGCCAGCTCACCACCGTGGGCCGAAATTTATGGCTACACCTTC.

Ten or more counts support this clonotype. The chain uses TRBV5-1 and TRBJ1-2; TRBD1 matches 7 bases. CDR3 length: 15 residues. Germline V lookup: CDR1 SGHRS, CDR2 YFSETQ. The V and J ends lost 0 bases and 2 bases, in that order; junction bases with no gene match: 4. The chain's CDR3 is CASSLAAGGNYGYTF. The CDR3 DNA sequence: TGCGCCAGCAGCTTGGCAGCAGGGGGAAACTATGGCTACACCTTC.

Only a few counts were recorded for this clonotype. CDR3 sequence (DNA): TGCAGTGCTAGAGATCATAAGCGGGGGTGGCAAGAGACCCAGTACTTC. It encodes CSARDHKRGWQETQYF. The chain has TRBV20-1 and TRBJ2-5; 8 nucleotides line up with TRBD2. The CDR3 extends over 16 amino acids. The V and J ends lost 0 bases and 2 bases, in that order; junction bases with no gene match: 8. From germline, CDR1 is DFQATT and CDR2 SNEGSKA (reference sequence).

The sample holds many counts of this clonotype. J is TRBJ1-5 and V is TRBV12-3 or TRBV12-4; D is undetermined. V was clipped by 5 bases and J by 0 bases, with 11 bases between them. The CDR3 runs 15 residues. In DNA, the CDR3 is TGTGCCAGCAGTCTGATTCCTGATAGCAATCAGCCCCAGCATTTT. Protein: CASSLIPDSNQPQHF.

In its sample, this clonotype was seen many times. This CDR3 reads CASSVRGGGETQYF. CDR3 coding DNA: TGTGCCAGCAGTGTACGGGGAGGAGGAGAGACCCAGTACTTC. V and J are TRBV2 and TRBJ2-5; maybe TRBD2 (6 bases). Trimming cost V 4 bases and J 4 bases, with 13 bases left between them. The germline gives CDR1 SNHLY, CDR2 FYNNEI. This CDR3 region has 14 residues.

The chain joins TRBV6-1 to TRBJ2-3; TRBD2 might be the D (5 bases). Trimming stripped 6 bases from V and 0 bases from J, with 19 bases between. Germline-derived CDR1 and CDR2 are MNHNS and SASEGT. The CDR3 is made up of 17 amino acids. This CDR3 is CASRGLSGRGSTDTQYF. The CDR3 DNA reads TGTGCCAGCAGAGGCCTAAGCGGACGGGGAAGCACAGATACGCAGTATTTT.

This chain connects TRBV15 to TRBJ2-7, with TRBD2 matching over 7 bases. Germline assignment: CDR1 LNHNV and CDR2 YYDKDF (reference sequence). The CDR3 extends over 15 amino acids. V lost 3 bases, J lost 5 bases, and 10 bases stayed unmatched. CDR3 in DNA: TGTGCCACCAGCAGCCATTTGACTAGCCTAAACGAGCAGTACTTC. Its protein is CATSSHLTSLNEQYF.

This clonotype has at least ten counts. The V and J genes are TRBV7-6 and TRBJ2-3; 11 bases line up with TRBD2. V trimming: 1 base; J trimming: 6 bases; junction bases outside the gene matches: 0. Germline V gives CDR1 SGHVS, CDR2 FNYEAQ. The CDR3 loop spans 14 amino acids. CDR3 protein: CASSLGTSGDTQYF. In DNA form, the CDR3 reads TGTGCCAGCAGCTTAGGGACTAGCGGGGATACGCAGTATTTT.

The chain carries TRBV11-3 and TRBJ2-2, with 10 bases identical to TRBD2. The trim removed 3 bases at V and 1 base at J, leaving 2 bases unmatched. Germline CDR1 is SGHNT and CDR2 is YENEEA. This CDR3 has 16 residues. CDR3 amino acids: CASSFSGGRNTGELFF. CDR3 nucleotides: TGTGCCAGCAGCTTTAGCGGGGGGCGGAACACCGGGGAGCTGTTTTTT.